Below, one TCR beta chain is given with its context. Its antigen is still unknown. Possible read error: a much larger clone is one base away. These data are taken from a study of tumor-infiltrating lymphocytes in primary liver carcinoma. Study-level findings and limits: There was no comparison of CD4+ and CD8+ repertoires, as samples were bulk unsorted. Tumor-adjacent and tumor-blood pairs showed less overlap than tumor region pairs. The study found a significantly higher top-250-clone fraction in tumors than in blood (p = 0.039).

The researchers produced TCR beta cDNA from 500 to 550 ng total RNA with a constant-region primer. Libraries for TCR beta were built through three nested multiplex PCR rounds, which together made up a slightly modified ARM-PCR procedure. Researchers ran the first two PCR rounds for approximately 10 cycles each with TRBV1-TRBV30 forward primers and a C-beta reverse primer. TCRdb called the multiplex PCR reads again in MiXCR, with one record for every CDR3 protein. The sample holds fewer than 350,000 distinct CDR3 sequences; almost 65% are singletons and the top ten take roughly 6%. The blood RNA (from unsorted whole blood) was obtained, and germline DNA was also extracted. The authors collected four milliliters of peripheral blood before surgery. The CDR3 spans 12 residues. CDR1 and CDR2 (germline): MNHEY, SVGAGI. Trimming shortened V by 6 bases and J by 8 bases, and 13 bases separated the two germline ends.

The receptor's source is a man aged 35 to 55 with primary liver carcinoma and hepatitis B virus infection. The chain is built from TRBV6-5 and TRBJ1-2; D gene uncertain. Sequencing was done on a sample of peripheral blood. The CDR3, as DNA: TGTGCCAGCAGGGTCTCGCTAGGGGGCTACACCTTC. Protein sequence: CASRVSLGGYTF.